This T cell receptor (beta chain) was captured by sequencing in a study of Graves' ophthalmopathy and Graves' hyperthyroidism. Study in general: Before any treatment, peripheral blood was taken at the initial diagnosis. Study-wide findings and caveats: The authors also found most expanded thyroid clonotypes above 0.001 frequency in blood.

This clonotype was seen ten or more times. Its target is unknown. TCR beta CDR3 amplification used RNA transcripts. RT-PCR was first run with HTBI primers, then multiplex PCR in a second round. In TCRdb, the multiplex PCR reads were re-called with MiXCR into one record per CDR3 protein. The repertoire holds approximately 480,000 distinct CDR3 sequences, with under 15% as singletons. Trimming removed 5 bases at V and 4 bases at J, with 9 bases between. This CDR3 is 13 amino acids long. The specimen sequenced was blood. The TCR comes from a woman aged 30 to 39 with Graves' ophthalmopathy. The V gene is TRBV12-3 or TRBV12-4, the J gene TRBJ1-5; tentative D call: TRBD1 (6 bases). Written as DNA, the CDR3 is TGTGCCAGCAGTCATACAGGGAATCAGCCCCAGCATTTT. As protein: CASSHTGNQPQHF.